This T cell receptor (beta chain) emerged from a study of beta chain features in type 1 diabetes. Background on the study: Healthy donors and patients showed comparable age, gender and cell yields. Study conclusions and caveats: Cells expressing TCR highly could be over-represented by cDNA sequencing.

Isolated RNA was reverse transcribed in full, so expressed TCRB transcripts were sequenced. The table came from immunoSEQ multiplex PCR; TCRdb's copy has only in-frame clones and leaves some out. The table shows about 60,000 clones, with around three fifths occurring only once. This CDR3 has 15 amino acids. V lost 7 bases and J lost 0; bases outside the gene matches: 6. Germline loops: CDR1 LGHNT, CDR2 FRNRAP. CD45RO/CCR7/CD25/CD127/CD95/CD27 separated CD4+ naive, central memory, regulatory and stem cell-like memory cells by sorting. Concerning this clone: The antigen is undetermined.

The gene calls are TRBV12-5 and TRBJ2-3, with 8 positions matching TRBD2. The source is a woman aged 18-29 years in good health. The sample consisted of Tregs from blood. This CDR3 reads CASVFGLASTDTQYF. CDR3 DNA sequence: TGTGCTAGTGTTTTCGGACTAGCAAGCACAGATACGCAGTATTTT.